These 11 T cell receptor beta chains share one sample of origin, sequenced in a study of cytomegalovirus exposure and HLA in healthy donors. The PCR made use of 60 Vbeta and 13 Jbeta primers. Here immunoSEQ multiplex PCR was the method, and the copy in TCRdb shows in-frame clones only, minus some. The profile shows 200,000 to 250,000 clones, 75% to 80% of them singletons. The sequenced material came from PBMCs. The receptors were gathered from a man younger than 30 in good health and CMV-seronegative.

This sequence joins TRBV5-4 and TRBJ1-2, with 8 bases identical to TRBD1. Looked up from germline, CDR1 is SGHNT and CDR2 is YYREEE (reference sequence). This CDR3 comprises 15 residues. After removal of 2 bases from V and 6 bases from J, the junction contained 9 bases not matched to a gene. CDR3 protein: CASSFPGLTGDGYTF. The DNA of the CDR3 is TGTGCCAGCAGCTTTCCCGGATTGACAGGGGATGGCTACACCTTC.

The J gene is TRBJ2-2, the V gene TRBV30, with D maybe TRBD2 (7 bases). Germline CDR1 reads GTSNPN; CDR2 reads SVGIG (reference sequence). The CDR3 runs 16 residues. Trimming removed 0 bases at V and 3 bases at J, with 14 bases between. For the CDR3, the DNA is TGTGCCTGGAGTGTACGGGGGGCGCGGGACACCGGGGAGCTGTTTTTT. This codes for CAWSVRGARDTGELFF.

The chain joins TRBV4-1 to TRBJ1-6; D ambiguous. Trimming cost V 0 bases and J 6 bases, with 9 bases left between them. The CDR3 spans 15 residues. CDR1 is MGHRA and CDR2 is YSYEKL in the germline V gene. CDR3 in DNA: TGCGCCAGCAGCCAAGATGAACAGCTTAATTCACCCCTCCACTTT. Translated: CASSQDEQLNSPLHF.

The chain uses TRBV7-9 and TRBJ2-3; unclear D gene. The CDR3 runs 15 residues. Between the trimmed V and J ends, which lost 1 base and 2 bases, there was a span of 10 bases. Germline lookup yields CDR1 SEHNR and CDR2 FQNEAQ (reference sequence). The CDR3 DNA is TGTGCCAGCAGCTTAGACAGCTACCCCACAGATACGCAGTATTTT. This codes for CASSLDSYPTDTQYF.

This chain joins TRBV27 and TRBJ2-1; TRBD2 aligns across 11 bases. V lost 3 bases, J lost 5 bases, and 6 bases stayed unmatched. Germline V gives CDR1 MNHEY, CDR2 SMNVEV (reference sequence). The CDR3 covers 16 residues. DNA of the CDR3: TGTGCCAGCAGTTTCCTCGGGACTAGCGGCGACAATGAGCAGTTCTTC. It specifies CASSFLGTSGDNEQFF.

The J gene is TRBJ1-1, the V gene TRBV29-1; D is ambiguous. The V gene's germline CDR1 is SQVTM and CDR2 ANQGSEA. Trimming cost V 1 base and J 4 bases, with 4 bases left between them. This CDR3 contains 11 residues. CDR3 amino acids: CSVEGATEAFF. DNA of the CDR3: TGCAGCGTTGAAGGGGCCACTGAAGCTTTCTTT. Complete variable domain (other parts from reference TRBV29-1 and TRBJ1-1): SAVISQKPSRDICQRGTSLTIQCQVDSQVTMMFWYRQQPGQSLTLIATANQGSEATYESGFVIDKFPISRPNLTFSTLTVSNMSPEDSSIYLCSVEGATEAFFGQGTRLTVV.

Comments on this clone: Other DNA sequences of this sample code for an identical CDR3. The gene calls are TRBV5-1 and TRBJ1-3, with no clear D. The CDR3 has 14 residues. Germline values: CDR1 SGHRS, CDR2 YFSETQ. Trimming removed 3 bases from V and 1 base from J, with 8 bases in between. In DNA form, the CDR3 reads TGCGCCAGCAGCTCCGGAGGTTCTGGAAACACCATATATTTT. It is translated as CASSSGGSGNTIYF.

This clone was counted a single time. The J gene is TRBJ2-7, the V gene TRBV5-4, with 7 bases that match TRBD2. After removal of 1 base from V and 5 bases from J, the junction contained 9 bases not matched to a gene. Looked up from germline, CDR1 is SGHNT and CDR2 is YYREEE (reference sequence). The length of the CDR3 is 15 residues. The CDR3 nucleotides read TGTGCCAGCAGCTTGTTCCAGCGGGAAACTAACGAGCAGTACTTC. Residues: CASSLFQRETNEQYF.

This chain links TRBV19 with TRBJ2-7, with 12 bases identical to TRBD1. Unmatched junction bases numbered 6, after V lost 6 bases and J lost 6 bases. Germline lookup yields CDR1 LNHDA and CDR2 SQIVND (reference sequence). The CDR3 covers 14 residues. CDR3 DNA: TGTGCCAGTAGCTCCGGGACAGGGGGCTCCGAGCAGTACTTC. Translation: CASSSGTGGSEQYF.

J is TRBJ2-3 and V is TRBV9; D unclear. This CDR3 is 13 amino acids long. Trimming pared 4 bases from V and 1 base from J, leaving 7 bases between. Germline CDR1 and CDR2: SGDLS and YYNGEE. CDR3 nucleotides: TGTGCCAGCAGCCCCGCAGGCACAGATACGCAGTATTTT. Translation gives CASSPAGTDTQYF.

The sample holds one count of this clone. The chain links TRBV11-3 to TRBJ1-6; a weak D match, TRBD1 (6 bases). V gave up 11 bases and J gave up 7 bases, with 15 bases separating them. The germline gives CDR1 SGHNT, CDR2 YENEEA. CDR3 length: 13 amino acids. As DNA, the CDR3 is TGTGCCTCGGGGGGGACACCAAATTCACCCCTCCACTTT. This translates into CASGGTPNSPLHF.